These 29 T cell receptor beta chains came from one sample sequenced in a study of vaccination and CD4 T cells after COVID-19. Sequenced with the Oncomine TCR Beta short-read assay was DNA taken from cultured CD4+ T cells. From the PCR reads, TCRdb called clonotypes with MiXCR, one entry per CDR3 protein. The top ten hold 12% of the sample, which has some 10,000 distinct CDR3 sequences, roughly 23% seen once. As to treatment: 10-day PBMC culture with coronavirus spike peptide pools or control peptides (ViraFEST assay). No antigen has been identified for these receptors. Sequencing was performed on CD4+ T cells from blood, cultured in vitro, taken after SARS-CoV-2 vaccination. The receptors come from a human donor who had recovered from COVID-19.

The J gene is TRBJ1-2, the V gene TRBV7-2; no definite D call. The CDR3 totals 12 residues. Germline V gives CDR1 SGHTA, CDR2 FQGNSA. V was pared by 3 bases and J by 3 bases, with 5 bases between. The CDR3 loop reads CASSLGDYGYTF. The CDR3, as DNA: TGTGCCAGCAGCTTGGGAGACTATGGCTACACCTTC.

The rearrangement links TRBV7-9 to TRBJ1-4; 9 nucleotides match TRBD1. The V and J ends lost 5 bases and 7 bases, in that order; junction bases with no gene match: 8. The CDR3 is 15 residues long. Per the germline V gene, CDR1 is SEHNR and CDR2 is FQNEAQ (reference sequence). The CDR3 coding sequence is TGTGCCAGCAGCGTCCCGGGACAGGGAGGTGAAAAACTGTTTTTT. Its translation: CASSVPGQGGEKLFF.

This chain links TRBV2 with TRBJ2-5, with 9 bases aligning to TRBD2. The V segment lost 6 bases and the J segment 5 bases; nucleotides outside the gene matches: 16. The CDR3 consists of 17 residues. Germline lookup yields CDR1 SNHLY and CDR2 FYNNEI. CDR3: CASSRGGAGGLGETQYF. CDR3 sequence (DNA): TGTGCCAGCAGCCGAGGGGGAGCGGGAGGTCTCGGGGAGACCCAGTACTTC.

A few counts support this clonotype. The CDR3 region is CASSWVGPYNEQFF. The CDR3 nucleotides are TGTGCCAGCAGTTGGGTGGGCCCCTACAATGAGCAGTTCTTC. The chain employs TRBV27 and TRBJ2-1; no reliable D call. V lost 4 bases and J lost 2, with 9 bases in between. The length of the CDR3 is 14 residues. In germline, CDR1 is MNHEY, CDR2 SMNVEV (reference sequence).

This clonotype was observed a handful of times. The chain combines TRBV19 with TRBJ1-2, with 8 bases lining up with TRBD1. The CDR3 loop spans 14 amino acids. V shed 3 bases and J 6 bases; nucleotides not matched to a gene: 6. Per the germline V gene, CDR1 is LNHDA and CDR2 is SQIVND (reference sequence). The CDR3 DNA reads TGTGCCAGTAGTATCCCTTCAGGGGGCAATGGCTACACCTTC. Amino acid sequence: CASSIPSGGNGYTF.

This clonotype turned up a few times. This sequence joins TRBV7-2 and TRBJ1-1, with D uncertain. The V gene's germline CDR1 is SGHTA and CDR2 FQGNSA. Between the trimmed V and J ends, which lost 1 base and 2 bases, there was a span of 11 bases. The CDR3 length is 15 residues. The chain's CDR3 is CASSLGSRINTEAFF. The CDR3 DNA reads as TGTGCCAGCAGCTTAGGCTCCCGGATTAACACTGAAGCTTTCTTT.

This clonotype was seen a single time. The chain carries TRBV30 and TRBJ1-5; D remains unclear. The CDR3 extends over 15 amino acids. Between the trimmed V and J ends, which lost 1 base and 3 bases, there was a span of 13 bases. CDR1 and CDR2 from the germline V gene are GTSNPN and SVGIG (reference sequence). The CDR3 loop reads CAWSARGLYNQPQHF. In DNA form, the CDR3 reads TGTGCCTGGAGTGCTCGCGGATTATACAATCAGCCCCAGCATTTT.

This clonotype was seen only a few times. CDR3 in DNA: TGTGCCAGCAGCTACGGACGAACTGAGCAGTTCTTC. It specifies CASSYGRTEQFF. The V gene is TRBV6-2 or TRBV6-3, the J gene TRBJ2-1; no definite D call. The V end lost 6 bases, the J end lost 9 bases, and 12 bases lay between the germline ends. In germline, CDR1 is MNHEY, CDR2 SVGEGT. CDR3 length equals 12 residues.

This clonotype occurred a few times. This chain connects TRBV19 to TRBJ2-3; TRBD2 is a possible D gene (6 bases). Trimming took off 0 bases at V and 2 bases at J, with 15 bases between the two ends. The CDR3 is 17 residues long. The germline V gene encodes CDR1 LNHDA and CDR2 SQIVND (reference sequence). The CDR3 coding sequence is TGTGCCAGTAGTATAGATCGGGTAGGCGGGGACACAGATACGCAGTATTTT. Amino acid sequence: CASSIDRVGGDTDTQYF.

The sample holds a few counts of this clonotype. The rearrangement links TRBV5-4 to TRBJ2-7; 8 bases map to TRBD2. There are 16 residues in the CDR3. Germline values: CDR1 SGHNT, CDR2 YYREEE (reference sequence). V was clipped by 0 bases and J by 1 base; unmatched bases: 6. The CDR3 nucleotides read TGTGCCAGCAGCTTGGGCGGGAGGATTTCTTCCTACGAGCAGTACTTC. Translating gives CASSLGGRISSYEQYF. The complete variable domain, with remaining parts taken from reference TRBV5-4 and TRBJ2-7, reads ETGVTQSPTHLIKTRGQQVTLRCSSQSGHNTVSWYQQALGQGPQFIFQYYREEENGRGNFPPRFSGLQFPNYSSELNVNALELDDSALYLCASSLGGRISSYEQYFGPGTRLTVT.

J is TRBJ2-7 and V is TRBV5-6, with D perhaps TRBD1 (8 bases). Trimming removed 0 bases at V and 5 bases at J, with 33 bases between. There are 21 residues in the CDR3. CDR1 SGHDT and CDR2 YYEEEE come from the germline V gene. CDR3 nucleotide sequence: TGTGCCAGCAGCTTGGGACAGGGGCTTATTTCTTCGGGGCGGGAGTCCCACGAGCAGTACTTC. This codes for CASSLGQGLISSGRESHEQYF.

The chain is built from TRBV6-2 or TRBV6-3 and TRBJ1-2; D is undetermined. CDR3 length: 12 amino acids. With 0 bases removed from V and 4 bases from J, the gap between germline ends came to 3 bases. Germline-derived CDR1 and CDR2 are MNHEY and SVGEGT. The CDR3 sequence: CASSYSGYGYTF. CDR3 coding DNA: TGTGCCAGCAGTTACTCGGGCTATGGCTACACCTTC.

The chain uses TRBV20-1 and TRBJ2-1, with D possibly being TRBD1 or TRBD2 (5 bases each). The V gene's germline CDR1 is DFQATT and CDR2 SNEGSKA (reference sequence). V lost 5 bases and J lost 4, with 9 bases in between. The CDR3 extends over 12 amino acids. In DNA form, the CDR3 reads TGCAGTGCTGGGGACCCATACAATGAGCAGTTCTTC. Translated, it gives CSAGDPYNEQFF.

This clonotype is medium-sized in the sample. The CDR3 coding sequence is TGTGCCAGCAGTGTGCCGGGACAGCCCTATGGCTACACCTTC. This codes for CASSVPGQPYGYTF. The gene calls are TRBV27 and TRBJ1-2; 7 bases map to TRBD1. The CDR3 has 14 residues. Germline CDR1 is MNHEY and CDR2 is SMNVEV (reference sequence). With 5 bases clipped from V and 4 bases from J, the junction kept 7 bases outside the gene matches.

This clonotype has just a few counts. CDR3 amino acids: CASSLDRSNQPQHF. The CDR3, as DNA: TGTGCCAGCAGCCTGGACAGAAGCAATCAGCCCCAGCATTTT. J is TRBJ1-5 and V is TRBV6-1, with TRBD1 as a possible D gene (6 bases). The CDR3 consists of 14 residues. The germline V and J ends were trimmed by 6 bases and 1 base, with 10 bases remaining between them. Germline V CDR1 and CDR2: MNHNS, SASEGT.

The V gene is TRBV29-1, the J gene TRBJ2-7; 7 bases are shared with TRBD1. Losses at the gene ends were 3 bases for V and 1 base for J; bases not matched to a gene: 6. Germline V gene data show CDR1 as SQVTM and CDR2 as ANQGSEA. The length of the CDR3 is 14 residues. The CDR3 sequence: CSVEARQGSYEQYF. The DNA of the CDR3 is TGCAGCGTTGAGGCCCGACAGGGATCCTACGAGCAGTACTTC.

This rearrangement joins TRBV7-9 to TRBJ1-6; 7 nucleotides line up with TRBD1. Germline V CDR1 and CDR2: SEHNR, FQNEAQ (reference sequence). V shed 4 bases, J shed 14 bases, and the junction held 17 bases outside the gene matches. The CDR3 runs to 16 residues. CDR3 amino acids: CASSSKHGTDPSALHF. CDR3 nucleotide sequence: TGTGCCAGCAGCTCCAAACACGGGACAGACCCTTCTGCCCTCCACTTT. The full variable domain, completed using reference TRBV7-9 and TRBJ1-6, is DTGVSQNPRHKITKRGQNVTFRCDPISEHNRLYWYRQTLGQGPEFLTYFQNEAQLEKSRLLSDRFSAERPKGSFSTLEIQRTEQGDSAMYLCASSSKHGTDPSALHFGNGTRLTVT.

The rearrangement joins TRBV29-1 to TRBJ1-2; TRBD1 matches at 9 bases. The CDR3 sequence is 13 residues long. Losses at the gene ends were 7 bases for V and 4 bases for J; bases not matched to a gene: 7. CDR1 is SQVTM and CDR2 is ANQGSEA in the germline V gene. The CDR3 is CSGRDRAGYGYTF. The CDR3 DNA follows: TGCAGCGGCCGGGACAGGGCGGGCTATGGCTACACCTTC.

In its sample, this clonotype was seen a few times. The chain joins TRBV7-2 to TRBJ1-5; D gene unclear. V lost 5 bases and J 3 bases, leaving 14 bases between the germline ends. Germline CDR1 and CDR2: SGHTA and FQGNSA. This CDR3 region has 15 residues. CDR3: CASSPSSGYNQPQHF. The CDR3 region has the DNA TGTGCCAGCAGCCCCTCCTCGGGTTACAATCAGCCCCAGCATTTT.

The chain is built from TRBV20-1 and TRBJ1-1; no clear D gene. Germline lookup yields CDR1 DFQATT and CDR2 SNEGSKA (reference sequence). This CDR3 comprises 16 residues. V was trimmed by 0 bases and J by 0 bases, leaving 14 bases between them. This CDR3 reads CSARDGTRSLNTEAFF. In DNA form, the CDR3 reads TGCAGTGCTAGAGATGGCACCCGGTCCTTGAACACTGAAGCTTTCTTT.

CDR3 protein: CASSNGGGLEQYF. The CDR3 DNA sequence: TGTGCCAGCAGTAATGGTGGGGGGCTCGAGCAGTACTTC. The rearrangement uses TRBV28 and TRBJ2-7, with D perhaps TRBD1 or TRBD2 (6 bases each). The CDR3 is made up of 13 amino acids. Per germline, CDR1 MDHEN and CDR2 SYDVKM. V shed 5 bases and J shed 6 bases, with 14 bases lying between them.

The rearrangement joins TRBV23-1 to TRBJ1-1; D unclear. TRBV23-1 qualifies as an ORF whose function is uncertain. V was clipped by 7 bases and J by 4 bases, with 16 bases between them. This CDR3 comprises 14 residues. CDR3 nucleotide sequence: TGCGCCAGCAAACTTACCAGAAGAGGCACTGAAGCTTTCTTT. Protein: CASKLTRRGTEAFF.

This clonotype was found a few times. The genes are TRBV24-1 and TRBJ2-3, with 12 bases that match TRBD2. Germline CDR1 is KGHDR and CDR2 is SFDVKD. The CDR3 extends over 19 amino acids. The V segment lost 4 bases and the J segment 2 bases; nucleotides outside the gene matches: 12. CDR3 nucleotides: TGTGCCACCAGTGACCTTTCCAGGCTAGCGGGAGGGTACACAGATACGCAGTATTTT. As protein: CATSDLSRLAGGYTDTQYF.

The rearrangement links TRBV10-3 to TRBJ1-5; weak D call: TRBD1 (5 bases). CDR3 size: 12 residues. Deletions cut 6 bases from V and 6 bases from J, with 9 bases between. Germline V gene data show CDR1 as ENHRY and CDR2 as SYGVKD. CDR3 region: CAISPGVQPQHF. CDR3 coding DNA: TGTGCCATCAGCCCGGGGGTTCAGCCCCAGCATTTT.

The chain employs TRBV5-1 and TRBJ2-7; 7 bases map to TRBD2. This CDR3 is built from 17 residues. Germline assignment: CDR1 SGHRS and CDR2 YFSETQ. The trim removed 0 bases at V and 0 bases at J, leaving 9 bases unmatched. The CDR3 coding sequence is TGCGCCAGCAGCTTGGCTGCAGGCGGGACTATCTCCTACGAGCAGTACTTC. Residues: CASSLAAGGTISYEQYF.

This clonotype was counted between two and nine times. V gene TRBV4-2 combines with J gene TRBJ1-5; 9 bases are shared with TRBD1. The J segment lost 12 bases and the V segment lost 4 bases, leaving 7 bases of the junction unmatched. The CDR3 is made up of 13 amino acids. Germline V gene data show CDR1 as LGHNA and CDR2 as YNFKEQ. The CDR3 protein is CASSPRPDRGQHF. In DNA, the CDR3 is TGTGCCAGCAGCCCTCGTCCGGACAGGGGCCAGCATTTT.

The genes are TRBV19 and TRBJ2-1, with 11 bases aligning to TRBD2. The V segment lost 4 bases and the J segment 7 bases; nucleotides outside the gene matches: 6. Germline V gives CDR1 LNHDA, CDR2 SQIVND (reference sequence). The CDR3 extends over 15 amino acids. CDR3 amino acids: CASSTRLAGKNEQFF. The CDR3 region has the DNA TGTGCCAGTAGTACCCGACTAGCGGGAAAAAATGAGCAGTTCTTC.

This rearrangement joins TRBV29-1 to TRBJ1-2, with D possibly matching TRBD1 (5 bases). V dropped 3 bases and J dropped 4 bases, with 15 bases sitting between them. There are 14 residues in the CDR3. Germline V gene data show CDR1 as SQVTM and CDR2 as ANQGSEA. Here the CDR3 DNA reads TGCAGCGTTGAGGGGCTAGATAGGTCCTATGGCTACACCTTC. Its protein is CSVEGLDRSYGYTF.

This clonotype is labeled medium-sized (0.01 to 0.1%). This chain links TRBV20-1 with TRBJ2-7; D possibly corresponds to TRBD2 (5 bases). Germline lookup yields CDR1 DFQATT and CDR2 SNEGSKA (reference sequence). The CDR3 contains 14 residues. V was shortened by 8 bases and J by 0 bases, with 17 bases between the two germline ends. Written as DNA, the CDR3 is TGCAGTCAATACTCATTCGGGGTCTCCTACGAGCAGTACTTC. Translated, it gives CSQYSFGVSYEQYF.